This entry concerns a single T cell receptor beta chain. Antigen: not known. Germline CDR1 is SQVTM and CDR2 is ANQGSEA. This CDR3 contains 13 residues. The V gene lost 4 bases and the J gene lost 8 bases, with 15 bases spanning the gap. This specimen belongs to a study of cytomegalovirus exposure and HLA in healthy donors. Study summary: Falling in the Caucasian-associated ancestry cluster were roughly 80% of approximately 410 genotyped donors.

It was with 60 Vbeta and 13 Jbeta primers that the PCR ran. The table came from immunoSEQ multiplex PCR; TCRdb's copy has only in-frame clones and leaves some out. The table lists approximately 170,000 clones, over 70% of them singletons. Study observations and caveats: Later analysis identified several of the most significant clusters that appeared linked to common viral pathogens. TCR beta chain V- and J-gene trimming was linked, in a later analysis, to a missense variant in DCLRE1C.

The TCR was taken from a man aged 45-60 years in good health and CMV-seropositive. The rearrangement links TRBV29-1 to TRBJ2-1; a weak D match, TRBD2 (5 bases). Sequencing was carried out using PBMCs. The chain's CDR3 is CSVVNGRADEQFF. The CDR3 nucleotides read TGCAGCGTTGTTAACGGAAGAGCGGATGAGCAGTTCTTC.